This note documents a single T cell receptor beta chain sequence. This PCR relied on a set of 60 Vbeta primers and 13 Jbeta primers. TCRdb's table, derived via immunoSEQ multiplex PCR, lists solely in-frame clones and lacks some. The sample carries around 120,000 clones, roughly 79% recorded once. This record comes from a study of cytomegalovirus exposure and HLA in healthy donors. The CDR3 has 14 residues. Germline trimming cut 4 bases from V and 7 bases from J; bases unmatched to any gene: 5. CDR1 and CDR2 from the germline V gene are KGHSH and LQKENI. The chain is built from TRBV18 and TRBJ2-7; 12 bases agree with TRBD1. The sequenced sample consisted of PBMCs. This TCR was recovered from a woman in her 50s in good health and CMV-seronegative. The CDR3: CASSLGQGAKEQYF. The CDR3 DNA reads TGTGCCAGCTCACTGGGACAGGGGGCTAAGGAGCAGTACTTC.